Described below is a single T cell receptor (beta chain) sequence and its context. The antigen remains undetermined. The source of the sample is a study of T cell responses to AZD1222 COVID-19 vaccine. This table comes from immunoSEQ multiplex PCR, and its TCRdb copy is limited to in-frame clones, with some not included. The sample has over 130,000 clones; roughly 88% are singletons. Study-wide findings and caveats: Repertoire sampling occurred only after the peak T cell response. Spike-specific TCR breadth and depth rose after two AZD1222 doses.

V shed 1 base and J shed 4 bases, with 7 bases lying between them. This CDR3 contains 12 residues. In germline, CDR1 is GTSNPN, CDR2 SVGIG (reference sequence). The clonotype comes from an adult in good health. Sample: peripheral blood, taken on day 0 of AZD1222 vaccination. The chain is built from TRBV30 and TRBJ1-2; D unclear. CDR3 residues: CAWSDSGYGYTF. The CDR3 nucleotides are TGTGCCTGGAGTGATTCCGGCTATGGCTACACCTTC.